Sequencing of this TCR beta chain was carried out in a study of T-cell memory formation after mild COVID-19. Germline CDR1 reads LNHDA; CDR2 reads SQIVND (reference sequence). CDR3 length: 12 amino acids. V lost 10 bases and J lost 4, with 11 bases in between. One entry per CDR3 protein, called by TCRdb with MiXCR from the 5' RACE reads. The profile shows a few hundred thousand distinct CDR3 sequences, 25% to 30% of them singletons. Input material: PBMCs or a T cell subset sorted from them (not recorded which). The TCR sequence derives from an adult woman who had mild COVID-19 (a few samples of this study predate the infection). Cell type and time point are not known. The V and J genes are TRBV19 and TRBJ1-5; D is uncertain. The CDR3 sequence: CATQKVNQPQHF. The CDR3, as DNA: TGTGCCACTCAGAAGGTAAATCAGCCCCAGCATTTT.